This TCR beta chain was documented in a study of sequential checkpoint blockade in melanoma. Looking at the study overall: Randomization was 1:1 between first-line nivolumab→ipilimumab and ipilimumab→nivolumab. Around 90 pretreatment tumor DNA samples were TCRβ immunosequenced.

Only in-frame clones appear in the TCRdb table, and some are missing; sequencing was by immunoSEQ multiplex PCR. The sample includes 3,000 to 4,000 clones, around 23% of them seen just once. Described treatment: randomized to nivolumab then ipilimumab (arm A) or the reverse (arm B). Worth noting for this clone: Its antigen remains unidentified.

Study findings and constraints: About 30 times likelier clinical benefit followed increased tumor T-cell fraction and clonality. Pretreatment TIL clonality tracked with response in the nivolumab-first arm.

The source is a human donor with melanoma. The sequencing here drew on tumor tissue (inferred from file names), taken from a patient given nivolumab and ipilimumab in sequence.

CDR3 sequence reads: CASSEGRQLAGVGTGELFF. Partial CDR3 DNA: TGTGCCAGCAGTGAAGGGCGACAGCTAGCGGGAGTCGGGACCGGGGAGCTGTTT. This chain connects TRBV6-1 to TRBJ2-2; 10 nucleotides align to TRBD2. Read sequence stops 1 residue before the CDR3 end, and the germline J gene provides the missing end. The V gene end was trimmed by 1 base and the J gene end by 5 bases; junction bases not matched to a gene: 13. Per the germline V gene, CDR1 is MNHNS and CDR2 is SASEGT. The CDR3 sequence is 19 residues long.